The rows below give T cell receptor beta chains drawn from one sample of a study of cytomegalovirus exposure and HLA in healthy donors. Produced via immunoSEQ multiplex PCR; TCRdb's table is partial and in-frame only. The table gives some 75,000 clones; the top ten clones make up 0.8% to 1% of it. The sequencing input was PBMCs. The receptors were sampled from a boy younger than 18 in good health and CMV-seronegative. Both conserved end residues are part of each CDR3. The D gene is left open where the match is weak.

v_call,d_call,j_call,cdr3_nt,cdr3_aa
TRBV5-6,TRBD2,TRBJ2-2,TGTGCCAGCAGCCGAGCGGGAGTACCCGGGGAGCTGTTTTTT,CASSRAGVPGELFF
TRBV5-6,.,TRBJ1-3,TGTGCCAGCTGTCGTCCCTCTGGAAACACCATATATTTT,CASCRPSGNTIYF
TRBV5-5,.,TRBJ2-2,TGTGCCAGCAGCTTGGTAATCACCGGGGAGCTGTTTTTT,CASSLVITGELFF
TRBV9,.,TRBJ1-6,TGTGCCAGCAGCGGATTATCGGACAGATATTCACCCCTCCACTTT,CASSGLSDRYSPLHF
TRBV5-1,.,TRBJ2-5,TGCGCCAGCTCCCTCCTACAGGGACCCCAAGAGACCCAGTACTTC,CASSLLQGPQETQYF
TRBV6-5,TRBD1,TRBJ1-2,TGTGCCAGCAGTTACTCGGGGGACAGGGCTGGCTACACCTTC,CASSYSGDRAGYTF
TRBV18,TRBD1,TRBJ1-2,TGTGCCAGCTCAAACTCAGGGGGGCCGGATGGCTACACCTTC,CASSNSGGPDGYTF
TRBV5-4,TRBD1,TRBJ2-7,TGTGCCAGCAGCTTGGTAGGGGGCGGGTGGCTGGACTACGAGCAGTACTTC,CASSLVGGGWLDYEQYF
TRBV7-8,.,TRBJ1-2,TGTGCCAGCAGCTTACACAGGGCCTATTTTAACTATGGCTACACCTTC,CASSLHRAYFNYGYTF
TRBV7-2,.,TRBJ2-7,TGTGCCAGCAGCTCGTACTGGGCTAGCGACGAGCAGTACTTC,CASSSYWASDEQYF
TRBV7-9,.,TRBJ1-5,TGTGCCAGCAGCTTAGAGGGAGATCAGCCCCAGCATTTT,CASSLEGDQPQHF
TRBV5-6,TRBD1,TRBJ1-1,TGTGCCAGCAGCTTACCGGGACAGGGTGGCACTGAAGCTTTCTTT,CASSLPGQGGTEAFF
TRBV7-9,.,TRBJ2-7,TGTGCCAGCAGCTCCTCGACAGGCTCAGGCTCCTACGAGCAGTACTTC,CASSSSTGSGSYEQYF
TRBV7-6,.,TRBJ2-7,TGTGCCAGCAGCTTGGGGGGGCCGTCCGAGCAGTACTTC,CASSLGGPSEQYF
TRBV7-6,TRBD1,TRBJ2-1,TGTGCCAGCAGCCCCCGAGGGACAGCGAAAGCGAATGAGCAGTTCTTC,CASSPRGTAKANEQFF
TRBV29-1,.,TRBJ2-5,TGCAGCGTTGCCCCCTCCGGCCAAGAGACCCAGTACTTC,CSVAPSGQETQYF
TRBV6-1,TRBD1,TRBJ1-2,TGTGCCAGCAGTGATGCCAGGGGGGAGGGCTACACCTTC,CASSDARGEGYTF
TRBV2,.,TRBJ1-3,TGTGCCAGCAGTCCGGTTGGGGGGGCTGGTGGAAACACCATATATTTT,CASSPVGGAGGNTIYF
TRBV11-2,.,TRBJ1-6,TGTGCCAGCAGAAAGCGGGAGCATAATTCACCCCTCCACTTT,CASRKREHNSPLHF
TRBV30,.,TRBJ1-5,TGTGCCTGGTCATCCAGCAATCAGCCCCAGCATTTT,CAWSSSNQPQHF
TRBV7-9,TRBD1,TRBJ1-4,TGTGCCACCCAGGACAGGGTACCTGAAAAACTGTTTTTT,CATQDRVPEKLFF
TRBV2,TRBD1,TRBJ1-1,TGTGCCAGCAGTGAGGGACAGGGCATGAACACTGAAGCTTTCTTT,CASSEGQGMNTEAFF
TRBV19,.,TRBJ2-2,TGTGCCAGTAGTATTTCCGGGGGAATCACCGGGGAGCTGTTTTTT,CASSISGGITGELFF
TRBV6-1,TRBD2,TRBJ2-7,TGTGCCAGCAGTCCATTGAGCGGGGCCAAATACGAGCAGTACTTC,CASSPLSGAKYEQYF
TRBV4-3,TRBD1,TRBJ1-2,TGCGCCAGCAGCCCGGGGACAGGCTTACCCTATGGCTACACCTTC,CASSPGTGLPYGYTF
TRBV30,.,TRBJ1-2,TGTGCCTGGAGTGACGGGAAGAAACCAGCCTTC,CAWSDGKKPAF
TRBV29-1,.,TRBJ1-1,TGCAGCGTTGATCGAGGGATGAACACTGAAGCTTTCTTT,CSVDRGMNTEAFF
TRBV25-1,.,TRBJ1-2,TGTGCCAGCAGTGAGGCTTATGGCTACACCTTC,CASSEAYGYTF
TRBV7-9,TRBD1,TRBJ2-7,TGTGCCAGCAGCTTTTTAACGGGACAGGGGATCTACGAGCAGTACTTC,CASSFLTGQGIYEQYF
TRBV30,.,TRBJ1-2,TGTGCCTGGAGTGTTTTCGTGGGGAGGGCGGGAGGCTACACCTTC,CAWSVFVGRAGGYTF
TRBV6-4,TRBD1,TRBJ1-1,TGTGCCAGCAGTCGGGACAGGGGCACTGAAGCTTTCTTT,CASSRDRGTEAFF
TRBV7-9,TRBD2,TRBJ2-1,TGTGCCAGCAGCTTTACGACTAGCGGGGGCGATGAGCAGTTCTTC,CASSFTTSGGDEQFF
TRBV6-1,.,TRBJ2-1,TGTGCCAGCAGTGAATCGGTACCCAGCGGTGAGCAGTTCTTC,CASSESVPSGEQFF
TRBV30,TRBD2,TRBJ2-5,TGTGCCTGGAGTTCCTCTAGCGGGGGGGCCGTGAAGACCCAGTACTTC,CAWSSSSGGAVKTQYF
TRBV5-4,TRBD1,TRBJ1-1,TGTGCCAGCAGCTTGGGACAGGGGCTAATGAACACTGAAGCTTTCTTT,CASSLGQGLMNTEAFF
TRBV10-3,TRBD1,TRBJ1-5,TGTGCCACGAGGGGACAGTATAGCAATCAGCCCCAGCATTTT,CATRGQYSNQPQHF
TRBV5-1,TRBD1,TRBJ2-3,TGCGCCAGCAGCTCAACTCCGGGACAGGGCACAGATACGCAGTATTTT,CASSSTPGQGTDTQYF
TRBV4-1,.,TRBJ2-7,TGCGCCAGCAGCCAAGTTGGGCAGGGGTTCGTCGAGCAGTACTTC,CASSQVGQGFVEQYF
TRBV28,TRBD1,TRBJ1-4,TGTGCCAGCAGCTCGGACAGGGCAACTAATGAAAAACTGTTTTTT,CASSSDRATNEKLFF
TRBV25-1,TRBD1,TRBJ2-1,TGTGCCAGCAGTTCCACAGGGGTCGAGAGCTCCTACAATGAGCAGTTCTTC,CASSSTGVESSYNEQFF
TRBV5-1,.,TRBJ2-5,TGCGCCAGCAGCTTGGCTTCGGCAGGCACGGTGGAGACCCAGTACTTC,CASSLASAGTVETQYF
TRBV7-3,.,TRBJ2-3,TGTGCCAGCAGCTCCTCAGGATCCACAGATACGCAGTATTTT,CASSSSGSTDTQYF
TRBV2,TRBD2,TRBJ2-1,TGTGCCAGCAGAGACCTCGAGCGGGGGGGCAATGAGCAGTTCTTC,CASRDLERGGNEQFF